These T cell receptor beta chains were read from a single sample in a study of Graves' ophthalmopathy and Graves' hyperthyroidism. MiXCR was run by TCRdb on the multiplex PCR reads, yielding one entry per CDR3 protein. Counted here are about 410,000 distinct CDR3 sequences, approximately 16% occurring once; the ten biggest clones make up 1.5% to 2%. Sequencing was carried out using peripheral blood. These receptors originate from a woman under 30 with Graves' ophthalmopathy. The CDR3 runs from the conserved cysteine through the conserved F or W. Each record gives: clone size, J gene, D gene, V gene, CDR3 protein, CDR3 DNA. A D gene is named only where the DNA matches it firmly. Clone size is stated in some rows and not others, as once, few, many or a class when expanded.

many | TRBJ1-2 | NA | TRBV30 | CAWSGTLANGGYTF | TGTGCCTGGTCCGGGACACTTGCTAATGGTGGCTACACCTTC
NA | TRBJ2-7 | NA | TRBV11-2 | CASSRKVLRWEQRYEQYF | TGTGCCAGCAGCCGCAAGGTCCTCCGGTGGGAGCAGCGCTACGAGCAGTACTTC
once | TRBJ1-5 | NA | TRBV6-1 | CASIGRVIDFSNQPQHF | TGTGCCAGCATAGGAAGGGTGATCGATTTTAGCAATCAGCCCCAGCATTTT
many | TRBJ2-7 | TRBD2 | TRBV11-2 | CASSSGTSASYEQYF | TGTGCCAGCAGCTCCGGGACTAGCGCCTCCTACGAGCAGTACTTC
many | TRBJ1-5 | NA | TRBV19 | CASSMIPRGNQPQHF | TGTGCCAGTAGTATGATCCCTCGCGGCAATCAGCCCCAGCATTTT
many | TRBJ2-7 | TRBD1 | TRBV27 | CASRPGPRTGYSYEQYF | TGTGCCAGCAGACCGGGACCTCGGACAGGATACTCCTACGAGCAGTACTTC
NA | TRBJ1-1 | NA | TRBV4-3 | CASSQVRRFAKAFF | TGCGCCAGCAGCCAAGTAAGGCGTTTCGCTAAAGCTTTCTTT
NA | TRBJ2-2 | TRBD2 | TRBV12-3/TRBV12-4 | CASRPGLAFGELFF | TGTGCCAGCAGACCGGGACTAGCTTTCGGGGAGCTGTTTTTT
many | TRBJ1-2 | TRBD1 | TRBV28 | CASSWGGGGLPNNYGYTF | TGTGCCAGCAGCTGGGGAGGAGGGGGCTTGCCGAATAACTATGGCTACACCTTC
many | TRBJ2-5 | TRBD2 | TRBV20-1 | CSASPPGLAGELQETQYF | TGCAGTGCTAGCCCCCCAGGACTAGCGGGGGAACTACAAGAGACCCAGTACTTC
many | TRBJ1-2 | NA | TRBV5-6 | CASSFLAGQPNYGYTF | TGTGCCAGCAGCTTTTTAGCCGGACAGCCTAACTATGGCTACACCTTC
many | TRBJ2-7 | NA | TRBV11-2 | CASSLAIDREQYF | TGTGCCAGCAGCTTAGCAATAGACAGGGAGCAGTACTTC
many | TRBJ2-6 | NA | TRBV29-1 | CSVEPVTSSLSGANVLTF | TGCAGCGTTGAACCGGTTACCTCTTCCCTTTCTGGGGCCAACGTCCTGACTTTC
many | TRBJ1-1 | TRBD1 | TRBV12-3/TRBV12-4 | CASSLTGGDTEAFF | TGTGCCAGCAGTCTGACAGGGGGGGACACTGAAGCTTTCTTT
many | TRBJ1-5 | NA | TRBV15 | CATSRPQGNSNQPQHF | TGTGCCACCAGCAGACCGCAGGGGAATAGCAATCAGCCCCAGCATTTT
NA | TRBJ1-2 | TRBD1 | TRBV6-1 | CASSESRTGDNYGYTF | TGTGCCAGCAGTGAATCCCGGACAGGTGATAACTATGGCTACACCTTC
many | TRBJ1-1 | TRBD1 | TRBV5-1 | CASSSGTGSTEAFF | TGCGCCAGCAGCTCAGGGACAGGGAGCACTGAAGCTTTCTTT
many | TRBJ1-5 | TRBD1 | TRBV18 | CASSPTGGSQPQHF | TGTGCCAGCAGTCCTACAGGGGGAAGTCAGCCCCAGCATTTT
NA | TRBJ2-7 | NA | TRBV20-1 | CSGKAPWTVSYEQYF | TGCAGTGGAAAAGCTCCTTGGACGGTGTCCTACGAGCAGTACTTC
many | TRBJ2-5 | NA | TRBV2 | CASSAMEETQYF | TGTGCCAGCAGCGCGATGGAAGAGACCCAGTACTTC
many | TRBJ2-7 | NA | TRBV2 | CASSEEGGGGYEQYF | TGTGCCAGCAGTGAAGAAGGAGGAGGGGGCTACGAGCAGTACTTC
NA | TRBJ2-5 | NA | TRBV28 | CASSLASRLRETQYF | TGTGCCAGCAGTTTAGCCAGCCGTCTCAGGGAGACCCAGTACTTC
many | TRBJ1-1 | NA | TRBV11-1 | CASSLYPQIGGSNTEAFF | TGTGCCAGCAGCTTATACCCCCAGATCGGTGGATCTAACACTGAAGCTTTCTTT
many | TRBJ2-7 | NA | TRBV27 | CASSPYLGEQYF | TGTGCCAGCAGTCCCTACTTGGGCGAGCAGTACTTC
many | TRBJ2-5 | NA | TRBV10-3 | CAISEEGQETQYF | TGTGCCATCAGTGAGGAGGGACAAGAGACCCAGTACTTC
many | TRBJ1-5 | NA | TRBV2 | CAIADSYNQPQHF | TGTGCCATCGCCGACAGCTACAATCAGCCCCAGCATTTT
many | TRBJ2-2 | TRBD1 | TRBV24-1 | CATSDLGTGSNTGELFF | TGTGCCACCAGTGATTTAGGGACAGGCTCGAACACCGGGGAGCTGTTTTTT
many | TRBJ2-7 | TRBD2 | TRBV9 | CASSVGVAGGKLGEQYF | TGTGCCAGCAGCGTAGGGGTAGCGGGGGGCAAGCTAGGGGAGCAGTACTTC
NA | TRBJ2-7 | TRBD2 | TRBV12-3/TRBV12-4 | CASRKEREEGEQYF | TGTGCCAGCAGAAAAGAGCGGGAGGAGGGAGAGCAGTACTTC